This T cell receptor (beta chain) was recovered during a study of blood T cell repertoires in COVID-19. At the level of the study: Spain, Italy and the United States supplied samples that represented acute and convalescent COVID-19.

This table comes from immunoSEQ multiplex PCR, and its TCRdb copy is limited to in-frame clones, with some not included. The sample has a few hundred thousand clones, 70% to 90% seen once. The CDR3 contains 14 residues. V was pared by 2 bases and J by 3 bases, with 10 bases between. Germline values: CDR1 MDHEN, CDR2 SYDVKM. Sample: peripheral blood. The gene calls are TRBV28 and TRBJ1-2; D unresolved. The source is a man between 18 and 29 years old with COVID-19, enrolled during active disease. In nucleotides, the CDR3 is TGTGCCAGCAGTTTAGTAATTACAGACTATGGCTACACCTTC. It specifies CASSLVITDYGYTF.